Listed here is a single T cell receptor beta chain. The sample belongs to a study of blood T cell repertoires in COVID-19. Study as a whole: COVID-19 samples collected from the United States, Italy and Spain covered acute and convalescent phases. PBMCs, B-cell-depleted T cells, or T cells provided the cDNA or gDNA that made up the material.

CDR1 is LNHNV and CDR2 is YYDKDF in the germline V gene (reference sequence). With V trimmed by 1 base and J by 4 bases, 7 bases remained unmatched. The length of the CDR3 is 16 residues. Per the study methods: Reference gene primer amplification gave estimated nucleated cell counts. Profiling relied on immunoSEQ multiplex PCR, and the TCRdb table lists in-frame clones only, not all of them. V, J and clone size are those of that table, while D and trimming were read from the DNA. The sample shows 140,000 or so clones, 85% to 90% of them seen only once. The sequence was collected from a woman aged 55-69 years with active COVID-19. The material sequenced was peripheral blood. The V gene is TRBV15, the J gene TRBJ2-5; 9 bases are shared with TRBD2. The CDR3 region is CATSRGAGGQGETQYF. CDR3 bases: TGTGCCACCAGCAGAGGGGCGGGAGGGCAAGGAGAGACCCAGTACTTC. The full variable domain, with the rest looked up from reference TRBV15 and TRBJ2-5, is DAMVIQNPRYQVTQFGKPVTLSCSQTLNHNVMYWYQQKSSQAPKLLFHYYDKDFNNEADTPDNFQSRRPNTSFCFLDIRSPGLGDTAMYLCATSRGAGGQGETQYFGPGTRLLVL.